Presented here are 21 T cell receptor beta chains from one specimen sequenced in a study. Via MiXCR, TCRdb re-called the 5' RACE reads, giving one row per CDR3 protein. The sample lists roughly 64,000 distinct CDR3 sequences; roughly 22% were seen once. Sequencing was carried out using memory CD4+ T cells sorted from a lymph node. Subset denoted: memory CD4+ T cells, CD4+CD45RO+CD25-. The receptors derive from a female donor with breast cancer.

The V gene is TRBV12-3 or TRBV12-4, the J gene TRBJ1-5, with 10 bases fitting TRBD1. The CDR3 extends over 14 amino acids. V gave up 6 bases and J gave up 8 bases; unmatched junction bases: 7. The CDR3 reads CASRKTGGAKPQHF. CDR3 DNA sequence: TGTGCCAGCAGGAAGACAGGGGGCGCAAAGCCCCAGCATTTT.

CDR3 in DNA: TGCGCCAGCAGCGCGGGACTAGCGGGATCAGATGAGCAGTTCTTC. Amino acids: CASSAGLAGSDEQFF. The chain recombines TRBV5-1 with TRBJ2-1, with 13 bases matching TRBD2. The CDR3 has 15 residues. CDR1 is SGHRS and CDR2 is YFSETQ in the germline V gene. V shed 4 bases, J shed 8 bases, and the junction held 6 bases outside the gene matches. Looking up the rest from reference TRBV5-1 and TRBJ2-1 gives the full variable domain: KAGVTQTPRYLIKTRGQQVTLSCSPISGHRSVSWYQQTPGQGLQFLFEYFSETQRNKGNFPGRFSGRQFSNSRSEMNVSTLELGDSALYLCASSAGLAGSDEQFFGPGTRLTVL.

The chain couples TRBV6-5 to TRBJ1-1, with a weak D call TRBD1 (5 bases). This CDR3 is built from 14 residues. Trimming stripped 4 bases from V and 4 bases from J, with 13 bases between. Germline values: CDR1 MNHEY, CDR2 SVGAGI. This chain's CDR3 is CASSSTGRFTEAFF. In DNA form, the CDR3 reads TGTGCCAGCAGTTCTACGGGACGGTTCACTGAAGCTTTCTTT.

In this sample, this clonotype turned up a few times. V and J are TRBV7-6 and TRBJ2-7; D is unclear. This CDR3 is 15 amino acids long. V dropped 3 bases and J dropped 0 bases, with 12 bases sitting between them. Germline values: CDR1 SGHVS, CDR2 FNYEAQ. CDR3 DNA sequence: TGTGCCAGCAGCTTGGACCCGACGGACTCCTACGAGCAGTACTTC. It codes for CASSLDPTDSYEQYF. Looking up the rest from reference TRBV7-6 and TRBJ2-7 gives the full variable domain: GAGVSQSPRYKVTKRGQDVALRCDPISGHVSLYWYRQALGQGPEFLTYFNYEAQQDKSGLPNDRFSAERPEGSISTLTIQRTEQRDSAMYRCASSLDPTDSYEQYFGPGTRLTVT.

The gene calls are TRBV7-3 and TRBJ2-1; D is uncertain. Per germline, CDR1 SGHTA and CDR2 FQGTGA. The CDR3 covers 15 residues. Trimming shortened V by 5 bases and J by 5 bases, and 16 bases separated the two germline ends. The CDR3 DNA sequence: TGTGCCAGCAGCCTACTCGGCTCGCTGAACAATGAGCAGTTCTTC. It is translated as CASSLLGSLNNEQFF.

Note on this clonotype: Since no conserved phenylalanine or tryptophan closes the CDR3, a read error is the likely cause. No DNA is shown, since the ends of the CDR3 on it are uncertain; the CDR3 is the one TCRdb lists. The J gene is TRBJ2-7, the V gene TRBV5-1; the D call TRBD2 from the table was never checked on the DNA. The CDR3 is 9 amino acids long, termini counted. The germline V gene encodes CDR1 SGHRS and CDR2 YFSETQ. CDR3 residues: CASSAGTSH.

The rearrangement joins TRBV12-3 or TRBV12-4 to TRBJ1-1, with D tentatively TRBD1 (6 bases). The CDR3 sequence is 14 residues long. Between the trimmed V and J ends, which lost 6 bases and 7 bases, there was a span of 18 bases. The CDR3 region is CASRKQQGSGEAFF. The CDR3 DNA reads TGTGCCAGCAGGAAACAACAGGGTAGCGGTGAAGCTTTCTTT.

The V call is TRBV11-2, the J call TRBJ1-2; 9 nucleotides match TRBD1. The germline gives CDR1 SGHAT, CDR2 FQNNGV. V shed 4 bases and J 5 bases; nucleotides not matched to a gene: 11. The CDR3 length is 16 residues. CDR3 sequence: CASSSHRGRATYGYTF. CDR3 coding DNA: TGTGCCAGCAGCTCACACAGGGGGCGTGCGACTTATGGCTACACCTTC. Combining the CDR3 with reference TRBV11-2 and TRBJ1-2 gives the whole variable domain EAGVAQSPRYKIIEKRQSVAFWCNPISGHATLYWYQQILGQGPKLLIQFQNNGVVDDSQLPKDRFSAERLKGVDSTLKIQPAKLEDSAVYLCASSSHRGRATYGYTFGSGTRLTVV.

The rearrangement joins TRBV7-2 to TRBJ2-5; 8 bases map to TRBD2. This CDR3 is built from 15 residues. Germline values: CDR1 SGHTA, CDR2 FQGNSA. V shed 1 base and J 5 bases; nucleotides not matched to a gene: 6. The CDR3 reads CASSLDRRGAETQYF. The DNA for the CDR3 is TGTGCCAGCAGCTTAGACCGGCGGGGGGCCGAGACCCAGTACTTC.

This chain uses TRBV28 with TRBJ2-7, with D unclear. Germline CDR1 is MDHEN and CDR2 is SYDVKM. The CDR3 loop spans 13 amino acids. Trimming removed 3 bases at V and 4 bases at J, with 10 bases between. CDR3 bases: TGTGCCAGCAGTTTTCGCAGTGGTTACGAGCAGTACTTC. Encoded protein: CASSFRSGYEQYF.

As DNA, the CDR3 is TGTGCCAGCAGTGAGCGAGGTGCCGAAGACACCTTC. Amino acid sequence: CASSERGAEDTF. The V and J genes are TRBV2 and TRBJ1-2; D call uncertain. This CDR3 is 12 amino acids long. Trimming shortened V by 3 bases and J by 12 bases, and 14 bases separated the two germline ends. The germline V gene encodes CDR1 SNHLY and CDR2 FYNNEI. The variable domain in full, completed from reference TRBV2 and TRBJ1-2, reads EPEVTQTPSHQVTQMGQEVILRCVPISNHLYFYWYRQILGQKVEFLVSFYNNEISEKSEIFDDQFSVERPDGSNFTLKIRSTKLEDSAMYFCASSERGAEDTFGSGTRLTVV.

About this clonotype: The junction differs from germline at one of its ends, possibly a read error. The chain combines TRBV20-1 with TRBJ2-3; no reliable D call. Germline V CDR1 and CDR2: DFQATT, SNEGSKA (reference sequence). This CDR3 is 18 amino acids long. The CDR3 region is CSARGSLIRPESPDTQYF. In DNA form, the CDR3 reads TGCAGTGCTAGAGGAAGCCTTATTAGGCCAGAATCACCAGACACGCAGTATTTT.

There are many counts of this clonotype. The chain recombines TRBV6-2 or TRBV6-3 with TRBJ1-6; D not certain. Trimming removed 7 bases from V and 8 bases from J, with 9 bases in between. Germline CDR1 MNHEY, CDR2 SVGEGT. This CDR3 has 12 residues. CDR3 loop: CASTKDDSPLHF. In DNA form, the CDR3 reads TGTGCCAGCACCAAGGACGATTCACCCCTCCACTTT.

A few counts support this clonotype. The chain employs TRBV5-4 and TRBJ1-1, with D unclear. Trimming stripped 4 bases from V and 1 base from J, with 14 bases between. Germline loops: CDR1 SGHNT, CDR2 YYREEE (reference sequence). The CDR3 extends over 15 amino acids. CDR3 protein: CASSAPVLGNTEAFF. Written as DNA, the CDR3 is TGTGCCAGCAGCGCCCCCGTCTTGGGGAACACTGAAGCTTTCTTT.

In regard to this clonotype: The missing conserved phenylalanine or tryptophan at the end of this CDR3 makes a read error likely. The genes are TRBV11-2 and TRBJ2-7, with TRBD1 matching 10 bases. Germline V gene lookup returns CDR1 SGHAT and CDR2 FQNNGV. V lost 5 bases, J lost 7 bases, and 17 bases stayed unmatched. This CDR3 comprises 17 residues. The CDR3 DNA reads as TGTGCCAGCAGCCCGTTAACCGGGACAGGGGAGTCGGAAGAGCAGTACATC. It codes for CASSPLTGTGESEEQYI.

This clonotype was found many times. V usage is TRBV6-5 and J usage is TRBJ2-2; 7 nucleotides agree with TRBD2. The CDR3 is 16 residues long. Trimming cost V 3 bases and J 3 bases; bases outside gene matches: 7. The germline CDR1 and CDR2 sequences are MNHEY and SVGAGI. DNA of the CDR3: TGTGCCAGCAGTTATGAGTCGCGGGAGTACACCGGGGAGCTGTTTTTT. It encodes CASSYESREYTGELFF.

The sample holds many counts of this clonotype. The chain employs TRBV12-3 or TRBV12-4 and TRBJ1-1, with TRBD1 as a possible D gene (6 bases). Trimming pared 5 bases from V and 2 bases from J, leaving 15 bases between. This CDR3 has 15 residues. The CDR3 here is CASSRTTGGNTEAFF. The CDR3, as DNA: TGTGCCAGCAGTCGGACTACCGGGGGCAACACTGAAGCTTTCTTT.

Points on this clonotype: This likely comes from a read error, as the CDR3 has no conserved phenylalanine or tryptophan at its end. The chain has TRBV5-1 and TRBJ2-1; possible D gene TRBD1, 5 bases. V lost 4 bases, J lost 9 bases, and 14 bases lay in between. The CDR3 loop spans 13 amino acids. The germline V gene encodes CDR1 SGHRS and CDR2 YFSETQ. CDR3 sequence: CASSGTGGSEQFS. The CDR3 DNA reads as TGCGCCAGCAGCGGAACAGGTGGCAGTGAGCAGTTCTCC.

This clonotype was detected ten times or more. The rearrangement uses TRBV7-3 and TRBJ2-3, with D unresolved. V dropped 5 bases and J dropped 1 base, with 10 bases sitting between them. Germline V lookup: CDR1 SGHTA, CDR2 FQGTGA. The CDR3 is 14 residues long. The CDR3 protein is CASSRSVGTDTQYF. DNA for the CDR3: TGTGCCAGCAGCCGAAGTGTCGGCACAGATACGCAGTATTTT.

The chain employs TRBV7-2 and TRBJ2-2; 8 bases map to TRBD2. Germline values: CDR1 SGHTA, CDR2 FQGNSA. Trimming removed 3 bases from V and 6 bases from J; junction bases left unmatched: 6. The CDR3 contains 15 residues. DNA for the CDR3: TGTGCCAGCAGCTTTAGACGGGGGGGCCCCGGGGAGCTGTTTTTT. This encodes CASSFRRGGPGELFF.

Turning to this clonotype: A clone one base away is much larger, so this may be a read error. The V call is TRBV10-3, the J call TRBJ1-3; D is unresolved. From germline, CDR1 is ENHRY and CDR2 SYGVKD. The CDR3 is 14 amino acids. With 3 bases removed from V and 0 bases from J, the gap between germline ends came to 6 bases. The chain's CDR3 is CAISDRSSGNTIYF. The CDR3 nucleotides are TGTGCCATCAGTGACAGGAGCTCTGGAAACACCATATATTTT.